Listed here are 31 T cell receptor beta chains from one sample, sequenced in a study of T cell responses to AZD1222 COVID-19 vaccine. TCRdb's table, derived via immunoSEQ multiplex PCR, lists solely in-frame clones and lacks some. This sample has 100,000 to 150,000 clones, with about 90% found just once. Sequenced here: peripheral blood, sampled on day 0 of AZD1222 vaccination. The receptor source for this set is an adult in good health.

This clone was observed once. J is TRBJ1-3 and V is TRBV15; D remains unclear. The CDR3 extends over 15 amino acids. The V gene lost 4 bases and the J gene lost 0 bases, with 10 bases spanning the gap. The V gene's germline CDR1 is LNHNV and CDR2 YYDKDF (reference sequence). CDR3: CATSTLIDSGNTIYF. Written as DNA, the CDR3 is TGTGCCACCAGCACCCTGATTGACTCTGGAAACACCATATATTTT. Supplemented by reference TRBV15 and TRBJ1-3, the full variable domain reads DAMVIQNPRYQVTQFGKPVTLSCSQTLNHNVMYWYQQKSSQAPKLLFHYYDKDFNNEADTPDNFQSRRPNTSFCFLDIRSPGLGDTAMYLCATSTLIDSGNTIYFGEGSWLTVV.

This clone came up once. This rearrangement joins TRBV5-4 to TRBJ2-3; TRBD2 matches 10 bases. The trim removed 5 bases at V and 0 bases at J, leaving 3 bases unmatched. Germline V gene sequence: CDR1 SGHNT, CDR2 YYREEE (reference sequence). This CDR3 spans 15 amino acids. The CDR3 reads CASRRTSGSTDTQYF. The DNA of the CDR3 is TGTGCCAGCAGGCGGACTAGCGGTAGCACAGATACGCAGTATTTT. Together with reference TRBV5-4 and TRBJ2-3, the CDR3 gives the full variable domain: ETGVTQSPTHLIKTRGQQVTLRCSSQSGHNTVSWYQQALGQGPQFIFQYYREEENGRGNFPPRFSGLQFPNYSSELNVNALELDDSALYLCASRRTSGSTDTQYFGPGTRLTVL.

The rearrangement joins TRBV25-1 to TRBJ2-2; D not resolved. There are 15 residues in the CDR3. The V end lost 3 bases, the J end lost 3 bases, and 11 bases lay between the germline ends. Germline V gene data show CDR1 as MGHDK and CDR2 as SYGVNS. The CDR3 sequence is CASSELGYDTGELFF. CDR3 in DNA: TGTGCCAGCAGTGAGTTAGGGTATGACACCGGGGAGCTGTTTTTT.

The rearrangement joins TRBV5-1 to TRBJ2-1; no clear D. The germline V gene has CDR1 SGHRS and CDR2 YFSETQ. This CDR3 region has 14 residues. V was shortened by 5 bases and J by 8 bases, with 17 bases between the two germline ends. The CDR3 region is CASSIAASIDEQFF. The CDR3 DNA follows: TGCGCCAGCAGTATCGCAGCTTCGATTGATGAGCAGTTCTTC.

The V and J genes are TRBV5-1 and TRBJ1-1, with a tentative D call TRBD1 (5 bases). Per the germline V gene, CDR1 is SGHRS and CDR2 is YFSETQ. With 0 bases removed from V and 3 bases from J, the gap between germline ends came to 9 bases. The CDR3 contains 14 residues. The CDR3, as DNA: TGCGCCAGCAGCTTGGGCGGCAGGGACACTGAAGCTTTCTTT. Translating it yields CASSLGGRDTEAFF.

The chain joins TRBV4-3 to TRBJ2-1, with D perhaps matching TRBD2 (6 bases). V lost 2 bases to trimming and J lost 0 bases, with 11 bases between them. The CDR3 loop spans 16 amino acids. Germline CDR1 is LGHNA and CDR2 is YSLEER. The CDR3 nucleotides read TGCGCCAGCAGCCAACTTCGGGGGTTCTCCTACAATGAGCAGTTCTTC. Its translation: CASSQLRGFSYNEQFF.

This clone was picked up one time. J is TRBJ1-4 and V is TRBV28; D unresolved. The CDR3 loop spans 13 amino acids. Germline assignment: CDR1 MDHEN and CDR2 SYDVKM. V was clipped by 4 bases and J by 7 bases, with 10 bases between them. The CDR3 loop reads CASSSPLGEKLFF. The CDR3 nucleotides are TGTGCCAGCAGTTCCCCCCTGGGTGAAAAACTGTTTTTT.

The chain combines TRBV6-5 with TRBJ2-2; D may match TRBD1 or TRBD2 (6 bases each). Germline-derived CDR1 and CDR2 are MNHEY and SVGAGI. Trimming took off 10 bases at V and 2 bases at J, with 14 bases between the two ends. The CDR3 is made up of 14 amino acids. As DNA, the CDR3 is TGTGCCACCACGGGGGCGGAAAACACCGGGGAGCTGTTTTTT. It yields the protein CATTGAENTGELFF.

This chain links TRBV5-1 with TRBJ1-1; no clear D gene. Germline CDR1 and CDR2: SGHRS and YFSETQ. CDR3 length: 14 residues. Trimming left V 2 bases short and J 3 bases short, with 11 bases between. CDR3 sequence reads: CASSFQDRDTEAFF. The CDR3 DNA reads TGCGCCAGCAGCTTCCAGGATCGTGACACTGAAGCTTTCTTT.

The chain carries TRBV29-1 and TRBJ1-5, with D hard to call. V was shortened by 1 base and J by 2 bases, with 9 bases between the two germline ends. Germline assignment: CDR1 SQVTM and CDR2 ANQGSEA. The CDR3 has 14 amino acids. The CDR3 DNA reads TGCAGCGTTGAAGGCGGAGCGGGCAATCAGCCCCAGCATTTT. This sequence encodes CSVEGGAGNQPQHF.

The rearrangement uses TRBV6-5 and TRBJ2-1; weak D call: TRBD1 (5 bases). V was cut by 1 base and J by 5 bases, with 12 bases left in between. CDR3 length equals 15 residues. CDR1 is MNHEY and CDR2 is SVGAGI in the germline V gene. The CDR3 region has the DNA TGTGCCAGCAGTTACTTCCAGGGTGCCAACAATGAGCAGTTCTTC. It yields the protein CASSYFQGANNEQFF.

CDR3 loop: CASSRGLAEATGELFF. CDR3 bases: TGTGCCAGCAGCCGGGGGCTAGCGGAGGCCACCGGGGAGCTGTTTTTT. The chain employs TRBV3-1 (or the pseudogene TRBV3-2) and TRBJ2-2; weak D call: TRBD2 (7 bases). The germline V gene has CDR1 LGHDT and CDR2 YNNKEL (reference sequence). The V and J ends lost 4 bases and 4 bases respectively, with 16 bases between them. CDR3 length equals 16 residues.

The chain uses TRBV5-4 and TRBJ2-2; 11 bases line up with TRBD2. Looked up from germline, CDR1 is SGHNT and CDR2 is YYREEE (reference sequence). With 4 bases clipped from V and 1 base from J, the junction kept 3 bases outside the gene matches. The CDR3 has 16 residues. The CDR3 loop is CASSRGTSGNTGELFF. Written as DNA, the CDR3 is TGTGCCAGCAGCCGAGGGACTAGCGGGAACACCGGGGAGCTGTTTTTT. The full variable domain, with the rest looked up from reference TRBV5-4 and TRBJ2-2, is ETGVTQSPTHLIKTRGQQVTLRCSSQSGHNTVSWYQQALGQGPQFIFQYYREEENGRGNFPPRFSGLQFPNYSSELNVNALELDDSALYLCASSRGTSGNTGELFFGEGSRLTVL.

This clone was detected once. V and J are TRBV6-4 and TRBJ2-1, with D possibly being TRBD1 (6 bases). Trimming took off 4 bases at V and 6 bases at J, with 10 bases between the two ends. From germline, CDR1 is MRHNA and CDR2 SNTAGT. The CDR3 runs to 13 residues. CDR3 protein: CASSAQGSNEQFF. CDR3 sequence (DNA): TGTGCCAGCAGTGCACAGGGCAGCAATGAGCAGTTCTTC.

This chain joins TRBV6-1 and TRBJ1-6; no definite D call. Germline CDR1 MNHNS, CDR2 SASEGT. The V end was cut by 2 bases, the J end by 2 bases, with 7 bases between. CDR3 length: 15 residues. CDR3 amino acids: CASSETRTYNSPLHF. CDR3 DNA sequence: TGTGCCAGCAGTGAAACCCGTACCTATAATTCACCCCTCCACTTT.

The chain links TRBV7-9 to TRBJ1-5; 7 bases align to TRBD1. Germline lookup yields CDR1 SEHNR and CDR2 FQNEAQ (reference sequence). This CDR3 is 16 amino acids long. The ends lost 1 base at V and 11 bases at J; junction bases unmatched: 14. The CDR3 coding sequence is TGTGCCAGCAGCTTAGGTGGGGACAGCCTAGTCTTGACCCAGCATTTT. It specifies CASSLGGDSLVLTQHF.

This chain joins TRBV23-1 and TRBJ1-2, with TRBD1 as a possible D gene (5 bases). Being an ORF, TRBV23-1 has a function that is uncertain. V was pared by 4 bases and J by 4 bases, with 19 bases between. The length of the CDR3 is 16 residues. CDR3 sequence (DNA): TGCGCCAGCAGTCCAACTCAGGGAGTACCCAGCTATGGCTACACCTTC. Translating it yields CASSPTQGVPSYGYTF.

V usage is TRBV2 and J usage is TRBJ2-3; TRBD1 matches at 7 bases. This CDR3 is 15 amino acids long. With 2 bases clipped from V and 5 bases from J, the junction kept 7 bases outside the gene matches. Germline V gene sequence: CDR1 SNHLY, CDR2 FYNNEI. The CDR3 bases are TGTGCCAGCAGTGAACAGACAGGGTCGGTAGATACGCAGTATTTT. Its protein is CASSEQTGSVDTQYF.

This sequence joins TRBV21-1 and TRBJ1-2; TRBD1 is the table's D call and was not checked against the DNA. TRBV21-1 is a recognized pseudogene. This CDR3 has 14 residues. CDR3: CASSNGGTGDGYTF. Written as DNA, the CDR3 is TGTGCCAGCAGCAATGGAGGGACAGGGGATGGCTACACCTTC.

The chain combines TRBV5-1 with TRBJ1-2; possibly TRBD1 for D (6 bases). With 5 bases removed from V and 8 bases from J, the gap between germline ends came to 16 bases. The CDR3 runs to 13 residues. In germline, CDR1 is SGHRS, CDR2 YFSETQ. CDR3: CASRKDQGFGYTF. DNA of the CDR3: TGCGCCAGCAGAAAAGATCAGGGGTTCGGCTACACCTTC.

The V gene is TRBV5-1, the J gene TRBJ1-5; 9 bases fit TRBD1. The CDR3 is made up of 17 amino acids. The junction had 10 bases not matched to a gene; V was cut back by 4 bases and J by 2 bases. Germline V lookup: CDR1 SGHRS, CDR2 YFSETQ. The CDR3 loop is CASSPGTGILGNQPQHF. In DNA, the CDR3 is TGCGCCAGCAGCCCTGGGACAGGGATTTTGGGCAATCAGCCCCAGCATTTT.

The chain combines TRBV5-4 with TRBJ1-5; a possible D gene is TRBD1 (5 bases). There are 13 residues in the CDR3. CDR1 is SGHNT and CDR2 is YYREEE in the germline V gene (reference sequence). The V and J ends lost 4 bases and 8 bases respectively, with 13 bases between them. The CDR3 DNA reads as TGTGCCAGCAGCCTCCCAGGGTTAGAGCCCCAGCATTTT. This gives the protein CASSLPGLEPQHF.

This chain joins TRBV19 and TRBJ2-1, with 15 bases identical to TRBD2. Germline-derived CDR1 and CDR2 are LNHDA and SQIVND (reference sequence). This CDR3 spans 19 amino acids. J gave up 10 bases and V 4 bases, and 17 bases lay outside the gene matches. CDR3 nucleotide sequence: TGTGCCAGTAGTAGTCCGGGACTAGCGGGAGGTGGGGCAGGAAAAGAGCAGTTCTTC. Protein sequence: CASSSPGLAGGGAGKEQFF. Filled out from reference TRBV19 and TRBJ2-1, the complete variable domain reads DGGITQSPKYLFRKEGQNVTLSCEQNLNHDAMYWYRQDPGQGLRLIYYSQIVNDFQKGDIAEGYSVSREKKESFPLTVTSAQKNPTAFYLCASSSPGLAGGGAGKEQFFGPGTRLTVL.

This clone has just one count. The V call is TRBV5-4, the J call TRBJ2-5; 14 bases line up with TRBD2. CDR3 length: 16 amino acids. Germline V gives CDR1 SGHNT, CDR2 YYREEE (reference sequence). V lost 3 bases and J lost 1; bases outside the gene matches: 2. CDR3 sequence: CASSSGLAGVQETQYF. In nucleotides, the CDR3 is TGTGCCAGCAGCTCGGGACTAGCGGGGGTCCAAGAGACCCAGTACTTC.

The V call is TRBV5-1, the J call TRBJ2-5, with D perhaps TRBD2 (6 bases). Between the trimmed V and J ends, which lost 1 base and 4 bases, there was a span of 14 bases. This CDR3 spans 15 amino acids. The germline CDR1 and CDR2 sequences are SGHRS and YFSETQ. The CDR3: CASSLNRQGGETQYF. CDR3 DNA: TGCGCCAGCAGCTTGAATCGGCAGGGAGGAGAGACCCAGTACTTC. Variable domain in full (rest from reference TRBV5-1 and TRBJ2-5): KAGVTQTPRYLIKTRGQQVTLSCSPISGHRSVSWYQQTPGQGLQFLFEYFSETQRNKGNFPGRFSGRQFSNSRSEMNVSTLELGDSALYLCASSLNRQGGETQYFGPGTRLLVL.

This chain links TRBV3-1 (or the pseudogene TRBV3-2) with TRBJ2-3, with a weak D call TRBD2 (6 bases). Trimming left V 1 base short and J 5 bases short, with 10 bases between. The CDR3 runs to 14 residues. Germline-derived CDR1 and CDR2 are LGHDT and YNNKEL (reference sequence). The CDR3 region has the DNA TGTGCCAGCAGCCAAGGAACTAGCTTAGATACGCAGTATTTT. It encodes CASSQGTSLDTQYF.

CDR3 loop: CAWRHLTGPPEAFF. The CDR3 coding sequence is TGTGCCTGGAGACACCTTACGGGACCCCCAGAAGCTTTCTTT. V and J are TRBV30 and TRBJ1-1, with D perhaps matching TRBD1 (5 bases). Looked up from germline, CDR1 is GTSNPN and CDR2 is SVGIG (reference sequence). V lost 3 bases and J lost 8, with 19 bases in between. The CDR3 runs to 14 residues.

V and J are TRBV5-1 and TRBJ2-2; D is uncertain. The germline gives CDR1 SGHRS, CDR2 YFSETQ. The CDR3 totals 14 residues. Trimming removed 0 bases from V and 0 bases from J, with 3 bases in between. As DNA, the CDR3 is TGCGCCAGCAGCTTGGACGCGAACACCGGGGAGCTGTTTTTT. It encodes CASSLDANTGELFF. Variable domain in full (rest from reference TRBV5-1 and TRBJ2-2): KAGVTQTPRYLIKTRGQQVTLSCSPISGHRSVSWYQQTPGQGLQFLFEYFSETQRNKGNFPGRFSGRQFSNSRSEMNVSTLELGDSALYLCASSLDANTGELFFGEGSRLTVL.

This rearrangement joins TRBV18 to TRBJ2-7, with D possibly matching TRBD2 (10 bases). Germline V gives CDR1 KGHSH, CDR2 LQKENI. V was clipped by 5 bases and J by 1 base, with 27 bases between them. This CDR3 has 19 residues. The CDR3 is CASSGGDRDRTSGSYEQYF. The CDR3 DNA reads TGTGCCAGCTCAGGGGGGGACAGGGACCGGACTAGCGGTTCCTACGAGCAGTACTTC.

The CDR3 bases are TGCAGCGTTGAAAGGGCAGGGCACTACGAGCAGTACTTC. Its translation is CSVERAGHYEQYF. The chain recombines TRBV29-1 with TRBJ2-7; possibly TRBD1 for D (5 bases). There are 13 residues in the CDR3. The V gene lost 2 bases and the J gene lost 3 bases, with 11 bases spanning the gap. Per germline, CDR1 SQVTM and CDR2 ANQGSEA.

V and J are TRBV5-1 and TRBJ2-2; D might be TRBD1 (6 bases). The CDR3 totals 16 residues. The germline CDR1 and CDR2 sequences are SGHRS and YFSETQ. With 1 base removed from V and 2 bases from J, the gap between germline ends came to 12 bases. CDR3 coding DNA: TGCGCCAGCAGCTTGCGGGCAGGGGTCAACACCGGGGAGCTGTTTTTT. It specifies CASSLRAGVNTGELFF.